These 3 T cell receptor beta chains were all obtained from the same sample, sequenced in a study of pediatric ulcerative colitis. Method: immunoSEQ multiplex PCR; TCRdb's copy keeps in-frame clones and lacks some. The table has roughly 25,000 clones, 65% to 80% seen once. Rectal tissue came from one to two pinch biopsies taken at colonoscopy. Sequencing input: gut tissue. The receptors derive from a boy between 10 and 17 years old with severe ulcerative colitis.

This chain uses TRBV27 with TRBJ2-1, with no clear D. Per the germline V gene, CDR1 is MNHEY and CDR2 is SMNVEV (reference sequence). Trimming cost V 2 bases and J 3 bases, with 5 bases left between them. This CDR3 has 13 amino acids. The CDR3: CASSLGLYNEQFF. The CDR3 coding sequence is TGTGCCAGCAGTTTAGGTCTCTACAATGAGCAGTTCTTC.

The V gene is TRBV11-2, the J gene TRBJ2-7; no definite D call. CDR3 size: 13 residues. Trimming shortened V by 4 bases and J by 4 bases, and 11 bases separated the two germline ends. Germline V gene data show CDR1 as SGHAT and CDR2 as FQNNGV. CDR3 protein: CASSSNPAYEQYF. The CDR3 DNA follows: TGTGCCAGCAGCTCCAATCCGGCGTACGAGCAGTACTTC. The full variable domain, its missing parts supplied by reference TRBV11-2 and TRBJ2-7, is EAGVAQSPRYKIIEKRQSVAFWCNPISGHATLYWYQQILGQGPKLLIQFQNNGVVDDSQLPKDRFSAERLKGVDSTLKIQPAKLEDSAVYLCASSSNPAYEQYFGPGTRLTVT.

The V gene is TRBV7-2, the J gene TRBJ2-7, with 11 bases identical to TRBD2. Germline V lookup: CDR1 SGHTA, CDR2 FQGNSA. Trimming cost V 3 bases and J 6 bases; bases outside gene matches: 4. The CDR3 contains 14 residues. CDR3 bases: TGTGCCAGCAGCTTTAACCTAGCGGGAGGCGAGCAGTACTTC. Protein product: CASSFNLAGGEQYF.